This T cell receptor beta chain was recovered during a study of cytomegalovirus exposure and HLA in healthy donors. Study-level results: The listing of roughly 160 TCR beta chains classed them as cytomegalovirus-associated. Rare sequences made up most TCRs, while some public TCRs were found in many donors.

Some clones are missing from TCRdb's copy, which holds only in-frame ones; the method was immunoSEQ multiplex PCR. The sample lists about 62,000 clones; around 95% were seen once. This clone was seen a single time. The antigen remains undetermined. The V and J ends lost 1 base and 0 bases respectively, with 10 bases between them. The CDR3 is 16 amino acids. Germline V gene sequence: CDR1 SEHNR, CDR2 FQNEAQ (reference sequence). The TCR was taken from a woman younger than 35 in good health and CMV-seropositive. The chain combines TRBV7-9 with TRBJ2-1; no clear D gene. Sequencing input: PBMCs. DNA for the CDR3: TGTGCCAGCAGCTTAGACCTGTCCAGCTCCTACAATGAGCAGTTCTTC. Amino acids: CASSLDLSSSYNEQFF.